The 7 T cell receptor beta chains reported below all come from one sample, sequenced in a study of blood T cell repertoires in COVID-19. TCRdb's table, derived via immunoSEQ multiplex PCR, lists solely in-frame clones and lacks some. The repertoire holds around 250,000 clones, around nine tenths seen once, with around 3.1% in the top ten. Sequenced input: PBMCs or T cells enriched from blood (not recorded which). These TCRs come from a woman aged 40 to 50 who had been exposed to COVID-19.

For the CDR3, the DNA is TGTGCCACCAGTGAAACAGGGGGCGCCTCCCCTGGCTACACCTTC. It yields the protein CATSETGGASPGYTF. V gene TRBV24-1 combines with J gene TRBJ1-2, with 9 bases that match TRBD1. Germline-derived CDR1 and CDR2 are KGHDR and SFDVKD. V shed 4 bases, J shed 7 bases, and the junction held 9 bases outside the gene matches. This CDR3 region has 15 residues.

This CDR3 reads CAWSVGTGRGNQPQHF. CDR3 nucleotide sequence: TGTGCCTGGAGTGTGGGGACAGGGAGGGGCAATCAGCCCCAGCATTTT. The chain links TRBV30 to TRBJ1-5; 9 bases are shared with TRBD1. The CDR3 has 16 residues. Germline CDR1 and CDR2: GTSNPN and SVGIG (reference sequence). The V gene end was trimmed by 0 bases and the J gene end by 2 bases; junction bases not matched to a gene: 5.

J is TRBJ2-1 and V is TRBV18, with 7 nucleotides matching TRBD1. The CDR3 spans 17 residues. Losses at the gene ends were 3 bases for V and 9 bases for J; bases not matched to a gene: 17. Germline CDR1 reads KGHSH; CDR2 reads LQKENI. The CDR3 loop is CASSPMSFGTVQVEQFF. The CDR3 nucleotides are TGTGCCAGCTCACCTATGAGTTTCGGGACAGTACAAGTTGAGCAGTTCTTC. Full variable domain (missing parts from reference TRBV18 and TRBJ2-1): NAGVMQNPRHLVRRRGQEARLRCSPMKGHSHVYWYRQLPEEGLKFMVYLQKENIIDESGMPKERFSAEFPKEGPSILRIQQVVRGDSAAYFCASSPMSFGTVQVEQFFGPGTRLTVL.

V gene TRBV6-5 combines with J gene TRBJ2-7, with 7 nucleotides matching TRBD1. The CDR3 is 15 amino acids. V trimming: 6 bases; J trimming: 0 bases; junction bases outside the gene matches: 8. Looked up from germline, CDR1 is MNHEY and CDR2 is SVGAGI. CDR3 nucleotides: TGTGCCAGCAGCCGGGTCCGGGACAGCTCCTACGAGCAGTACTTC. Protein: CASSRVRDSSYEQYF.

The chain employs TRBV5-6 and TRBJ1-2; D perhaps matches TRBD1 (5 bases). Germline values: CDR1 SGHDT, CDR2 YYEEEE. The CDR3 covers 15 residues. Trimming took off 0 bases at V and 1 base at J, with 10 bases between the two ends. The CDR3 DNA sequence: TGTGCCAGCAGCTTGGTGGGGGGAGGTAACTATGGCTACACCTTC. Amino acid sequence: CASSLVGGGNYGYTF.

About this clone: The same CDR3 is also encoded by other DNA sequences in this sample. V gene TRBV4-3 combines with J gene TRBJ2-3, with TRBD2 matching 15 bases. V lost 3 bases, J lost 0 bases, and 4 bases stayed unmatched. This CDR3 spans 18 amino acids. From germline, CDR1 is LGHNA and CDR2 YSLEER. The DNA of the CDR3 is TGCGCCAGCAGCCACTGGACTAGCGGGAGGGCTAGCACAGATACGCAGTATTTT. Protein product: CASSHWTSGRASTDTQYF.

The rearrangement joins TRBV19 to TRBJ1-1, with 7 nucleotides matching TRBD1. Germline loops: CDR1 LNHDA, CDR2 SQIVND (reference sequence). After removal of 6 bases from V and 3 bases from J, the junction contained 1 base not matched to a gene. The length of the CDR3 is 12 residues. CDR3: CASSDRDTEAFF. The CDR3 DNA reads as TGTGCCAGTAGCGACAGGGACACTGAAGCTTTCTTT.